This T cell receptor beta chain emerged from a study of Graves' ophthalmopathy and Graves' hyperthyroidism. The germline V gene has CDR1 ENHRY and CDR2 SYGVKD. The CDR3 totals 14 residues. Regarding this clonotype: Its antigen remains unknown.

Researchers took RNA transcripts and amplified TCR beta CDR3 regions from them. An initial RT-PCR round employing HTBI primers preceded a second-round multiplex PCR. TCRdb passed the multiplex PCR reads through MiXCR, listing each CDR3 protein once. The sample contains about 1.1 million distinct CDR3 sequences, around a third of which appear only once. Study-level findings and limits: Cross-validated, the 13-signature model showed 87.88%/81.08% sensitivity/specificity, and 80%/75% in the test set.

Sequences were obtained from peripheral blood or thyroid tissue (not recorded which). The sequence was collected from an adult man with Graves' hyperthyroidism. This rearrangement joins TRBV10-3 to TRBJ1-2, with no clear D. The CDR3 reads CADPGAGGYYGYTF. As DNA, the CDR3 is TGTGCTGACCCCGGAGCAGGCGGTTACTATGGCTACACCTTC.